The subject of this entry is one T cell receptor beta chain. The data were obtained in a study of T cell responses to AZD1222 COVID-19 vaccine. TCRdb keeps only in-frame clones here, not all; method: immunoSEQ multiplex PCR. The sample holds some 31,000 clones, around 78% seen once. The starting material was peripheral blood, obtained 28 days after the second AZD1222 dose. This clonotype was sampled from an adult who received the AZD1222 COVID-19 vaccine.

CDR3 in DNA: TGCGCCAGCAGCCAAGAGATACTAGCGGGGGGTTCAAATGAGCAGTTCTTC. As protein: CASSQEILAGGSNEQFF. The genes are TRBV4-1 and TRBJ2-1; 12 positions match TRBD2. The CDR3 runs to 17 residues. V shed 0 bases and J 7 bases; nucleotides not matched to a gene: 7. Germline V lookup: CDR1 MGHRA, CDR2 YSYEKL.